These 25 T cell receptor beta chains came from one sample sequenced in a study of CD8+CD57+ T cells in acquired aplastic anemia. CDR3 and TCR beta VDJ profiling relied on genomic DNA as the template. Each CDR3 protein gets one entry after TCRdb re-called the reads with MiXCR. The sample records about 120,000 distinct CDR3 sequences, 55% to 60% being singletons. Sequencing was done on patients that had shown CD8+CD57+ cell expansion by flow cytometry. The sequenced sample consisted of sorted CD4+, CD8+, or CD8+CD57+ T cells (not recorded which) from PBMCs. These receptors were taken from a human donor with aplastic anemia.

The chain is built from TRBV19 and TRBJ2-1; TRBD2 is a possible D gene (5 bases). From germline, CDR1 is LNHDA and CDR2 SQIVND (reference sequence). CDR3 size: 17 residues. Trimming took 3 bases from V and 4 from J, leaving 19 bases between them. In DNA, the CDR3 is TGTGCCAGTAGTATCGGCCCGAGCGGAGTGAAGTACAATGAGCAGTTCTTC. Translating it yields CASSIGPSGVKYNEQFF.

A remark on this clonotype: One end of the junction does not line up with germline, which may come from a read error. The chain recombines TRBV19 with TRBJ2-3, with D uncertain. CDR3 size: 14 residues. Per the germline V gene, CDR1 is LNHDA and CDR2 is SQIVND (reference sequence). CDR3 nucleotides: TGTGCCAGTGGTATCCTTATTGGCCGCTATACGCAGTATTTT. Amino acid sequence: CASGILIGRYTQYF.

This clonotype was observed at least ten times. The rearrangement joins TRBV24-1 to TRBJ1-1; D remains unclear. The CDR3 is 11 amino acids. V was shortened by 9 bases and J by 3 bases, with 7 bases between the two germline ends. In germline, CDR1 is KGHDR, CDR2 SFDVKD. The CDR3 sequence is CATRDDTEAFF. As DNA, the CDR3 is TGTGCCACCCGAGACGACACTGAAGCTTTCTTT.

This clonotype was detected a few times. This sequence joins TRBV20-1 and TRBJ2-7; D unclear. V was trimmed by 3 bases and J by 4 bases, leaving 7 bases between them. Per the germline V gene, CDR1 is DFQATT and CDR2 is SNEGSKA (reference sequence). There are 11 residues in the CDR3. CDR3 in DNA: TGCAGTGCTAGTAATGAGTACGAGCAGTACTTC. Translation gives CSASNEYEQYF.

The genes are TRBV20-1 and TRBJ2-7; 9 bases fit TRBD2. With 6 bases clipped from V and 3 bases from J, the junction kept 6 bases outside the gene matches. Germline assignment: CDR1 DFQATT and CDR2 SNEGSKA (reference sequence). CDR3 size: 13 residues. The DNA of the CDR3 is TGCAGTGCCAGCGGGGGGCCAGTCTACGAGCAGTACTTC. It codes for CSASGGPVYEQYF.

This chain uses TRBV5-1 with TRBJ1-2; D not certain. Between the trimmed V and J ends, which lost 0 bases and 8 bases, there was a span of 11 bases. Germline CDR1 reads SGHRS; CDR2 reads YFSETQ. This CDR3 spans 13 amino acids. The CDR3: CASSLGQLGGYTF. The CDR3 DNA reads TGCGCCAGCAGCTTGGGGCAACTTGGGGGCTACACCTTC. Using reference TRBV5-1 and TRBJ1-2 for the parts outside the CDR3, the full variable domain is KAGVTQTPRYLIKTRGQQVTLSCSPISGHRSVSWYQQTPGQGLQFLFEYFSETQRNKGNFPGRFSGRQFSNSRSEMNVSTLELGDSALYLCASSLGQLGGYTFGSGTRLTVV.

The genes are TRBV20-1 and TRBJ2-1; TRBD2 matches 8 bases. CDR3 length equals 16 residues. CDR1 is DFQATT and CDR2 is SNEGSKA in the germline V gene (reference sequence). V trimming: 6 bases; J trimming: 0 bases; junction bases outside the gene matches: 10. The DNA of the CDR3 is TGCAGTGCAATCGACCTCAGCGGGAGCTCCTACAATGAGCAGTTCTTC. It translates to CSAIDLSGSSYNEQFF.

The chain recombines TRBV10-3 with TRBJ2-2, with 10 bases matching TRBD1. Trimming at V came to 4 bases and at J to 0 bases, leaving 2 bases not matched to a gene. CDR3 length equals 16 residues. Germline CDR1 ENHRY, CDR2 SYGVKD. CDR3 sequence reads: CAISVGTGANTGELFF. The CDR3 bases are TGTGCCATCAGTGTTGGGACAGGGGCGAACACCGGGGAGCTGTTTTTT.

A word on this clonotype: One end of the junction varies from germline; a read error may be responsible. V gene TRBV2 combines with J gene TRBJ2-5, with 11 positions matching TRBD1. This CDR3 comprises 14 residues. Germline V gene sequence: CDR1 SNHLY, CDR2 FYNNEI. This chain's CDR3 is CAGSRDRGQETQYF. The CDR3 DNA sequence: TGTGCCGGCAGCCGGGACAGGGGGCAAGAGACCCAGTACTTC.

This chain links TRBV28 with TRBJ2-7, with a weak D call TRBD2 (6 bases). Germline CDR1 reads MDHEN; CDR2 reads SYDVKM. The CDR3 length is 11 residues. CDR3 in amino acids: CVNTPAGEQYF. The CDR3 coding sequence is TGTGTGAACACCCCCGCGGGGGAGCAGTACTTC.

The chain uses TRBV10-3 and TRBJ2-5; TRBD2 matches at 8 bases. CDR3 length equals 15 residues. Germline CDR1 and CDR2: ENHRY and SYGVKD. The V and J ends lost 3 bases and 5 bases, in that order; junction bases with no gene match: 8. The DNA of the CDR3 is TGTGCCATCAGTGACTTCGGGGGGGACCCGGAGACCCAGTACTTC. This encodes CAISDFGGDPETQYF.

The V and J genes are TRBV10-2 and TRBJ1-2; D perhaps matches TRBD1 (5 bases). The CDR3 runs to 14 residues. Trimming stripped 4 bases from V and 5 bases from J, with 14 bases between. The V gene's germline CDR1 is WSHSY and CDR2 SAAADI. The CDR3 DNA is TGCGCCAGCAGTGCTACGGGACCATCGTATGGCTACACCTTC. It is translated as CASSATGPSYGYTF.

The chain uses TRBV24-1 and TRBJ1-1; unclear D gene. Trimming pared 8 bases from V and 3 bases from J, leaving 3 bases between. CDR3 length equals 10 residues. CDR1 is KGHDR, CDR2 SFDVKD, per germline. In DNA form, the CDR3 reads TGTGCCACCACCTACACTGAAGCTTTCTTT. Translated: CATTYTEAFF.

The gene calls are TRBV2 and TRBJ2-7; D perhaps matches TRBD1 (6 bases). Deletions cut 5 bases from V and 5 bases from J, with 10 bases between. Per germline, CDR1 SNHLY and CDR2 FYNNEI. There are 12 residues in the CDR3. This chain's CDR3 is CASSHQGNEQYF. CDR3 nucleotides: TGTGCCAGCAGTCACCAGGGGAACGAGCAGTACTTC.

The chain carries TRBV9 and TRBJ2-2, with 8 bases identical to TRBD2. J was trimmed by 0 bases and V by 4 bases; bases with no gene match: 8. Germline V gene lookup returns CDR1 SGDLS and CDR2 YYNGEE. CDR3 length: 17 amino acids. The CDR3 is CASSRSGGDANTGELFF. DNA for the CDR3: TGTGCCAGCAGCCGATCCGGGGGGGATGCGAACACCGGGGAGCTGTTTTTT.

This clonotype was counted at least ten times. The gene calls are TRBV9 and TRBJ2-1; 8 bases line up with TRBD2. Germline assignment: CDR1 SGDLS and CDR2 YYNGEE. The CDR3 consists of 14 residues. V shed 3 bases, J shed 5 bases, and the junction held 4 bases outside the gene matches. The DNA of the CDR3 is TGTGCCAGCAGCGACGGACTAGCCGACAATGAGCAGTTCTTC. Protein: CASSDGLADNEQFF.

The chain employs TRBV10-1 and TRBJ1-1, with D tentatively TRBD1 (6 bases). Germline lookup yields CDR1 WNHNN and CDR2 SYGVQD (reference sequence). The CDR3 is made up of 14 amino acids. The V and J ends lost 6 bases and 1 base respectively, with 12 bases between them. The CDR3 nucleotides are TGCGCCAGCAGCACGGGACAACAGAACACTGAAGCTTTCTTT. Protein sequence: CASSTGQQNTEAFF.

The chain combines TRBV6-1 with TRBJ1-2, with 8 bases that match TRBD1. The germline V gene has CDR1 MNHNS and CDR2 SASEGT. CDR3 length: 13 residues. V gave up 6 bases and J gave up 7 bases; unmatched junction bases: 7. CDR3 DNA sequence: TGTGCCAGCAGATCATACGGGACAGGTGGCTACACCTTC. Residues: CASRSYGTGGYTF.

CDR3 DNA: TGTGCCAGTAGTCGCACAGGGGACTCTACCTACGAGCAGTACTTC. Translated: CASSRTGDSTYEQYF. This sequence joins TRBV19 and TRBJ2-7; tentative D call: TRBD1 (7 bases). The CDR3 has 15 amino acids. V dropped 5 bases and J dropped 2 bases, with 16 bases sitting between them. From germline, CDR1 is LNHDA and CDR2 SQIVND (reference sequence).

On this clonotype itself: Mismatch with germline at one junction end may stem from a read error. V and J are TRBV2 and TRBJ2-7; D gene ambiguous. Germline V gene sequence: CDR1 SNHLY, CDR2 FYNNEI. The CDR3 contains 15 residues. This CDR3 reads CSSSEASGVTYEQYF. Here the CDR3 DNA reads TGTTCCAGCAGTGAAGCGTCAGGAGTTACCTATGAGCAGTACTTC. Filled out from reference TRBV2 and TRBJ2-7, the complete variable domain reads EPEVTQTPSHQVTQMGQEVILRCVPISNHLYFYWYRQILGQKVEFLVSFYNNEISEKSEIFDDQFSVERPDGSNFTLKIRSTKLEDSAMYFCSSSEASGVTYEQYFGPGTRLTVT.

This rearrangement joins TRBV20-1 to TRBJ2-7, with D possibly called TRBD1 or TRBD2 (5 bases each). The germline CDR1 and CDR2 sequences are DFQATT and SNEGSKA (reference sequence). Deletions cut 1 base from V and 6 bases from J, with 13 bases between. The CDR3 is made up of 13 amino acids. CDR3 DNA: TGCAGTGCTAGAGCTGGGGGTGGGGGCGAGCAGTACTTC. The encoded protein is CSARAGGGGEQYF.

The chain carries TRBV11-1 and TRBJ2-1; D might be TRBD2 (6 bases). The CDR3 runs to 14 residues. Germline CDR1 is SGHAT and CDR2 is FQDESV (reference sequence). V was shortened by 7 bases and J by 3 bases, with 13 bases between the two germline ends. The CDR3 here is CASIQSGGYNEQFF. The CDR3, as DNA: TGTGCCAGCATCCAATCCGGGGGCTACAATGAGCAGTTCTTC.

The chain combines TRBV5-1 with TRBJ2-1; maybe TRBD2 (7 bases). CDR3 length: 14 amino acids. Trimming removed 6 bases at V and 6 bases at J, with 16 bases between. Germline values: CDR1 SGHRS, CDR2 YFSETQ. In DNA, the CDR3 is TGCGCCAGCACCCTGGGGGGGCCTGGCAATGAGCAGTTCTTC. Encoded protein: CASTLGGPGNEQFF.

This chain connects TRBV24-1 to TRBJ2-5; a weak D match, TRBD2 (6 bases). V lost 4 bases and J 2 bases, leaving 10 bases between the germline ends. CDR3 length equals 14 residues. Germline V gives CDR1 KGHDR, CDR2 SFDVKD. DNA of the CDR3: TGTGCCACCAGTGACGCCCGGGGGCAAGAGACCCAGTACTTC. This translates into CATSDARGQETQYF.

This clonotype was detected many times. The gene calls are TRBV2 and TRBJ1-1; D gene unclear. Trimming took off 6 bases at V and 4 bases at J, with 18 bases between the two ends. Germline CDR1 and CDR2: SNHLY and FYNNEI. CDR3 size: 15 residues. The CDR3 reads CASSHTDLVSTEAFF. Here the CDR3 DNA reads TGTGCCAGCAGCCACACGGACTTAGTCAGCACTGAAGCTTTCTTT.